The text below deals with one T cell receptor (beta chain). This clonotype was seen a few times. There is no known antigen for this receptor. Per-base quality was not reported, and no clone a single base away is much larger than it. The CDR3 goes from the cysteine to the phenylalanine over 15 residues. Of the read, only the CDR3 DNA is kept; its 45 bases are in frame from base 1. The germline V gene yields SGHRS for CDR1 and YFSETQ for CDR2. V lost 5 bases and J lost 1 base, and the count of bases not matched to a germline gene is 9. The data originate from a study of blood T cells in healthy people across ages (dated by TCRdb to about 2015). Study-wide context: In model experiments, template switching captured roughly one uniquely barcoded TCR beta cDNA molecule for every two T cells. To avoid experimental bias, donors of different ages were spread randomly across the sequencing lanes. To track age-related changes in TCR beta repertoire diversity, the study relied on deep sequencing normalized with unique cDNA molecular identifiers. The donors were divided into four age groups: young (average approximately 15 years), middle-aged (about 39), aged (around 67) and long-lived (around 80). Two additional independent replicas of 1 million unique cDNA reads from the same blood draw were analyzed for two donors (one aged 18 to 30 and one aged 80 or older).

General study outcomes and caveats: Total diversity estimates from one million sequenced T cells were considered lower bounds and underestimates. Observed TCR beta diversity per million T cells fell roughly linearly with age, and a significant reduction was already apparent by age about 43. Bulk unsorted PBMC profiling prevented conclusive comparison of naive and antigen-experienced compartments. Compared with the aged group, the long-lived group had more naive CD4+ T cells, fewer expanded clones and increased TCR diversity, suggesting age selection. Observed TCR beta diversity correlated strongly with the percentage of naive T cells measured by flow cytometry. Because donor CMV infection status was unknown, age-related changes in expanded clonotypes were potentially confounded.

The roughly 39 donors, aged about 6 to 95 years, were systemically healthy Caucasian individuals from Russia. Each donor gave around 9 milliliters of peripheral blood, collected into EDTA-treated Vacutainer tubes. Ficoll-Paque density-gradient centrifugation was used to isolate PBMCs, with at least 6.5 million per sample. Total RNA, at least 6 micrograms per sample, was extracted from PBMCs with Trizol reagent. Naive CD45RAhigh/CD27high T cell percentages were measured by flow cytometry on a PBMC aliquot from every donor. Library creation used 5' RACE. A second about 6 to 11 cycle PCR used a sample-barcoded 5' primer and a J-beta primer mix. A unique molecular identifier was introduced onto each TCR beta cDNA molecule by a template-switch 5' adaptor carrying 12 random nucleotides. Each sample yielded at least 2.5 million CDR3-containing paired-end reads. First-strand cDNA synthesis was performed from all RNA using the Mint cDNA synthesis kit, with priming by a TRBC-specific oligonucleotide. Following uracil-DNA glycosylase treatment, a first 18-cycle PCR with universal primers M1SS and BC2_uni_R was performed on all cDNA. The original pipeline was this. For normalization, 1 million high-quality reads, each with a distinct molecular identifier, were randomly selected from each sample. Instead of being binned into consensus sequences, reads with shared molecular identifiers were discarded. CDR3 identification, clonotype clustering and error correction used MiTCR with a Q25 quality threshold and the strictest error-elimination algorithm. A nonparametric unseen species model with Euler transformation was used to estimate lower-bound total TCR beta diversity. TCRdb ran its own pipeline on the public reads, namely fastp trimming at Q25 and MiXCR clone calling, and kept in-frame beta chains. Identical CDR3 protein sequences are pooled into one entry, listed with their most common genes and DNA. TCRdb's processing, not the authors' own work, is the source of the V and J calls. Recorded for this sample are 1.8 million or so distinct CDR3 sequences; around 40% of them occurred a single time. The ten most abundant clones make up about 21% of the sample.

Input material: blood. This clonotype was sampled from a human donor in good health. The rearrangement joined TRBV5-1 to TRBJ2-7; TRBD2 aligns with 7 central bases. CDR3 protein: CASSLSDGGSYEQYF. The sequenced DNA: TGCGCCAGCAGTTTAAGCGACGGGGGGTCCTACGAGCAGTACTTC.